Listed below are T cell receptor beta chains from one sample, sequenced in a study of CD8+ T cells in alopecia areata. Using immunoSEQ multiplex PCR, the repertoire was profiled, and TCRdb retains in-frame clones only, with some absent. The profile shows 150,000 to 200,000 clones, about three fifths of them singletons. Here the sequenced sample was CD4+ T cells sorted from blood, taken at week 24, from a patient treated with tofacitinib. The receptors come from a human donor with alopecia areata. Both conserved end residues are part of each CDR3. The D gene is left open where the match is weak. The size of a clone is reported for some rows only, either as once, few or many, or as a class for expanded clones.

CASSPTGNYGYTF TGTGCCAGCAGTCCAACAGGAAACTATGGCTACACCTTC TRBV27 - - TRBJ1-2
CASSLVQEGNEQFF TGTGCCAGCAGCTTGGTCCAGGAGGGGAATGAGCAGTTCTTC TRBV5-4 - - TRBJ2-1
CSHAEGAWTEAFF TGCAGTCATGCAGAGGGGGCTTGGACTGAAGCTTTCTTT TRBV29-1 TRBD1 - TRBJ1-1
CASSYGAGALTDTQYF TGTGCCAGCAGTTACGGGGCGGGGGCCCTCACAGATACGCAGTATTTT TRBV6-5 - few TRBJ2-3
CSVEGAGSWKTQYF TGCAGCGTTGAAGGGGCAGGCTCTTGGAAGACCCAGTACTTC TRBV29-1 - - TRBJ2-5
CASSRTVMNTEAFF TGTGCCAGCAGCCGGACAGTAATGAACACTGAAGCTTTCTTT TRBV27 - - TRBJ1-1
CSVDLTTDTQYF TGCAGCGTTGATCTTACGACAGATACGCAGTATTTT TRBV29-1 - once TRBJ2-3
CASSRTGQGAGGSPLHF TGTGCCAGCAGCCGAACGGGACAGGGGGCTGGAGGATCACCCCTCCACTTT TRBV28 TRBD1 - TRBJ1-6
CASSRGQANSPLHF TGTGCCAGCAGCCGAGGACAGGCGAATTCACCCCTCCACTTT TRBV5-4 TRBD1 - TRBJ1-6
CSVWPENGYTF TGCAGCGTATGGCCGGAGAATGGCTACACCTTC TRBV29-1 - few TRBJ1-2
CASSFQTGSLNTEAFF TGTGCCAGCAGTTTCCAAACAGGGTCTCTGAACACTGAAGCTTTCTTT TRBV27 - few TRBJ1-1
CSVSTPYYEQYF TGCAGCGTTAGTACACCCTACTACGAGCAGTACTTC TRBV29-1 - - TRBJ2-7
CASSLQGTEAFF TGCGCCAGCAGCTTACAGGGCACTGAAGCTTTCTTT TRBV5-1 - few TRBJ1-1
CSVRTGIYTEAFF TGCAGCGTACGGACAGGAATATACACTGAAGCTTTCTTT TRBV29-1 TRBD1 few TRBJ1-1
CSVVPTDTQYF TGCAGCGTTGTCCCAACAGATACGCAGTATTTT TRBV29-1 - once TRBJ2-3
CASSVAERQPQHF TGTGCCAGCAGCGTAGCGGAGCGACAGCCCCAGCATTTT TRBV9 - few TRBJ1-5
CASSFSGQGHNEQFF TGTGCCAGCAGCTTCTCGGGCCAGGGCCACAATGAGCAGTTCTTC TRBV7-8 - - TRBJ2-1
CSVGGLKIDEQYF TGCAGCGTGGGAGGACTAAAAATTGACGAGCAGTACTTC TRBV29-1 - - TRBJ2-7
CASSLERRYEQYF TGTGCCAGCAGCTTAGAACGGCGCTACGAGCAGTACTTC TRBV7-2 - - TRBJ2-7
CASSERAQYGYTF TGTGCCAGCAGTGAAAGGGCTCAGTATGGCTACACCTTC TRBV6-1 - - TRBJ1-2
CSVGSGEKLFF TGCAGCGTAGGTTCTGGGGAAAAACTGTTTTTT TRBV29-1 - - TRBJ1-4
CASSPGGIGYTF TGTGCCAGCAGTCCAGGGGGCATTGGCTACACCTTC TRBV6-5 TRBD1 - TRBJ1-2
CAWSVGLNTEAFF TGTGCCTGGAGTGTGGGTTTAAACACTGAAGCTTTCTTT TRBV30 - - TRBJ1-1
CAWSVLRERGAFF TGTGCCTGGAGTGTACTAAGAGAACGCGGAGCTTTCTTT TRBV30 - - TRBJ1-1
CATSPRQGGTYEQYF TGTGCCACCAGCCCCCGGCAGGGCGGAACCTACGAGCAGTACTTC TRBV15 - once TRBJ2-7
CAWSKRGRGGMNTEAFF TGTGCCTGGAGTAAAAGGGGGCGCGGAGGCATGAACACTGAAGCTTTCTTT TRBV30 TRBD1 - TRBJ1-1
CASSQEPAGGPYEQYF TGTGCCAGCAGCCAAGAACCAGCGGGGGGACCCTACGAGCAGTACTTC TRBV4-2 TRBD2 - TRBJ2-7
CAWSVGGGYTF TGTGCCTGGAGTGTCGGGGGGGGCTACACCTTC TRBV30 - - TRBJ1-2
CSVGQVGGINEQFF TGCAGCGTGGGCCAGGTCGGGGGTATCAATGAGCAGTTCTTC TRBV29-1 - - TRBJ2-1
CASSLGGTPSYNEQFF TGCGCCAGCAGCTTGGGAGGGACACCCTCCTACAATGAGCAGTTCTTC TRBV5-1 - - TRBJ2-1
CATSSALTINEQYF TGTGCCACCAGCAGCGCCTTGACCATCAACGAGCAGTACTTC TRBV15 - once TRBJ2-7
CASSGQAGETQYF TGTGCCAGCAGTGGACAGGCCGGAGAGACCCAGTACTTC TRBV6-1 - - TRBJ2-5
CASSYSTMRGYEQYF TGTGCCAGCAGTTACTCGACTATGAGGGGCTACGAGCAGTACTTC TRBV6-5 - - TRBJ2-7
CAWFFGGPGYTF TGTGCCTGGTTCTTCGGGGGGCCCGGCTACACCTTC TRBV30 - - TRBJ1-2
CATSRDPLETQYF TGTGCCACCAGCAGAGATCCCCTTGAGACCCAGTACTTC TRBV15 - - TRBJ2-5
CASSPLTGNTDTQYF TGCGCCAGCAGCCCCCTGACAGGAAACACAGATACGCAGTATTTT TRBV5-1 - - TRBJ2-3
CSGGYLTEAFF TGCAGCGGGGGGTATCTAACTGAAGCTTTCTTT TRBV29-1 - - TRBJ1-1
CASSSTTGYGYTF TGTGCCAGCAGCTCGACGACAGGGTACGGCTACACCTTC TRBV7-2 TRBD1 - TRBJ1-2
CASSQTLDTEAFF TGCGCCAGCAGCCAAACGTTGGACACTGAAGCTTTCTTT TRBV4-3 - - TRBJ1-1
CSVEGGSPYEQYF TGCAGCGTTGAGGGGGGGTCCCCCTACGAGCAGTACTTC TRBV29-1 TRBD2 - TRBJ2-7
CASSPRGGETQYF TGTGCCAGCAGCCCTAGGGGCGGAGAGACCCAGTACTTC TRBV7-2 - few TRBJ2-5
CSVGWADTQYF TGCAGCGTTGGATGGGCAGATACGCAGTATTTT TRBV29-1 - - TRBJ2-3
CSVRGGGRGADTQYF TGCAGCGTTCGTGGGGGGGGGCGAGGAGCAGATACGCAGTATTTT TRBV29-1 - once TRBJ2-3
CASSIGPGAQETQYF TGTGCCAGTAGTATAGGGCCAGGGGCCCAAGAGACCCAGTACTTC TRBV19 - once TRBJ2-5
CASSEGPLGETQYF TGTGCCAGCAGCGAGGGACCCCTTGGAGAGACCCAGTACTTC TRBV9 - - TRBJ2-5
CSGGQGYEQYF TGCAGCGGGGGACAGGGCTACGAGCAGTACTTC TRBV29-1 TRBD1 - TRBJ2-7
CAWSLTGPGELFF TGTGCCTGGAGCCTGACAGGCCCCGGGGAGCTGTTTTTT TRBV30 - - TRBJ2-2
CASSSQVQETQYF TGTGCCAGCAGCTCACAGGTGCAAGAGACCCAGTACTTC TRBV5-4 - - TRBJ2-5
CASGAGGPVEQYF TGTGCCAGCGGAGCGGGGGGGCCGGTCGAGCAGTACTTC TRBV27 TRBD2 few TRBJ2-7
CASSGSSGGQSSYNEQFF TGTGCCAGCAGTGGATCTAGCGGGGGGCAGAGCTCCTACAATGAGCAGTTCTTC TRBV6-1 TRBD2 - TRBJ2-1
CASSSISGGITGELFF TGCGCCAGCAGCTCGATAAGCGGGGGAATCACCGGGGAGCTGTTTTTT TRBV5-1 TRBD2 - TRBJ2-2
CSVDSGSNTEAFF TGCAGCGTTGATTCTGGGTCCAACACTGAAGCTTTCTTT TRBV29-1 - - TRBJ1-1
CASSQDPTNSPLHF TGCGCCAGCAGCCAAGATCCCACTAATTCACCCCTCCACTTT TRBV4-3 - - TRBJ1-6